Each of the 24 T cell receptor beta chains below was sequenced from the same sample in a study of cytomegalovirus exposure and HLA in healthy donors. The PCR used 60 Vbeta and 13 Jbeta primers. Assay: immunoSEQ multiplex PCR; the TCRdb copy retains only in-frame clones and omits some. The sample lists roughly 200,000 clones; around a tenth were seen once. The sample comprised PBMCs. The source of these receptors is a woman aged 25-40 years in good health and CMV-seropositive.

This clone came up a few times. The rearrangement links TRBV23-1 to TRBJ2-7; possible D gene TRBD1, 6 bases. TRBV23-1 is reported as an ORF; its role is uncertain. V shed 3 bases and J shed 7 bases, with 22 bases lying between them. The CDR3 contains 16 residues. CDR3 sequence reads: CASSQRRQGSLGEQYF. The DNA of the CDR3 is TGCGCCAGCAGTCAGCGAAGGCAGGGGTCGCTTGGAGAGCAGTACTTC.

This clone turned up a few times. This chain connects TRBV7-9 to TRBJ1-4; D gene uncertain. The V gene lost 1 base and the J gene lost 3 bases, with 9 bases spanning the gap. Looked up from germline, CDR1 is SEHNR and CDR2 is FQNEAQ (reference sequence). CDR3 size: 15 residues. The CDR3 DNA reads TGTGCCAGCAGCTTAGGAGGGCAGGCTAATGAAAAACTGTTTTTT. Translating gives CASSLGGQANEKLFF.

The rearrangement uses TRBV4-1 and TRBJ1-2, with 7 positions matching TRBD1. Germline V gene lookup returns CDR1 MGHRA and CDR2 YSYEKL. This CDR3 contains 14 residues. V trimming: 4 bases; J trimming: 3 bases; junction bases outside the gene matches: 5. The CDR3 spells CASSPGQDHYGYTF. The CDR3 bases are TGCGCCAGCAGCCCTGGACAGGATCACTATGGCTACACCTTC.

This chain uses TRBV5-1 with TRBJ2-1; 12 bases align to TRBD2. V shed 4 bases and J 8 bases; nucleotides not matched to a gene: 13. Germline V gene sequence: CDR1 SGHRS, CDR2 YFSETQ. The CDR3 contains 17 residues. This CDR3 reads CASSLGLAGDGLDEQFF. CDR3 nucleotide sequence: TGCGCCAGCAGCCTGGGACTAGCGGGCGACGGGCTCGATGAGCAGTTCTTC.

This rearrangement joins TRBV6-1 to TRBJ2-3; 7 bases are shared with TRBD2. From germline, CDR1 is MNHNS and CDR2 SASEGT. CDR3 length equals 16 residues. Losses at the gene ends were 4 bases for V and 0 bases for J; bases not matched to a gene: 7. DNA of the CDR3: TGTGCCAGCAGTGCCCCGGGACTATCCAGCACAGATACGCAGTATTTT. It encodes CASSAPGLSSTDTQYF.

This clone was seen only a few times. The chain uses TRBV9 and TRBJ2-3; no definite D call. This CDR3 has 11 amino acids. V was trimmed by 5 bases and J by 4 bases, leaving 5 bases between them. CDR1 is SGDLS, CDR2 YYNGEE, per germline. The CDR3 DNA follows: TGTGCCAGCAGTAGCCCAGATACGCAGTATTTT. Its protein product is CASSSPDTQYF.

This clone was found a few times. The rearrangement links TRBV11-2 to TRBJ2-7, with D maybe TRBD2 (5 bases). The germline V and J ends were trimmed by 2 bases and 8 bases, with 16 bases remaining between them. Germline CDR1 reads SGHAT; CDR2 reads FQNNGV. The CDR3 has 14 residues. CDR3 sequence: CASSLMYASGQQYF. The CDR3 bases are TGTGCCAGCAGCTTAATGTATGCCAGCGGACAGCAGTACTTC. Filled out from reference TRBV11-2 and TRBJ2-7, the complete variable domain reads EAGVAQSPRYKIIEKRQSVAFWCNPISGHATLYWYQQILGQGPKLLIQFQNNGVVDDSQLPKDRFSAERLKGVDSTLKIQPAKLEDSAVYLCASSLMYASGQQYFGPGTRLTVT.

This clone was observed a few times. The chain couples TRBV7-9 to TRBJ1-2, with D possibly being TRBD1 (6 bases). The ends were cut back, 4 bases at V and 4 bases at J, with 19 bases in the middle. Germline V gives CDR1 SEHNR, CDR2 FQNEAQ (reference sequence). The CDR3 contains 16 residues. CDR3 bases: TGTGCCAGCAGCTCCAGAGCACCGGGACAAGCCTATGGCTACACCTTC. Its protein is CASSSRAPGQAYGYTF.

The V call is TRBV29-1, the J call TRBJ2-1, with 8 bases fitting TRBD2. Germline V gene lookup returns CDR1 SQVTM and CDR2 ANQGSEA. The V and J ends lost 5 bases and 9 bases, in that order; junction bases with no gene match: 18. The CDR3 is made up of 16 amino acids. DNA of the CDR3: TGCAGCGTTCGAGGGGGGCGGGAGGCCGGGGGCGGTGAGCAGTTCTTC. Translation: CSVRGGREAGGGEQFF.

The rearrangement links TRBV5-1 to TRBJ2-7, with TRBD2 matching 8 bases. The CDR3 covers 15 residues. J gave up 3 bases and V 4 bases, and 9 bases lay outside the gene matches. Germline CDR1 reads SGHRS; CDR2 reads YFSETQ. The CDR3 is CASSIWTSPGYEQYF. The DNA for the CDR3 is TGCGCCAGCAGCATTTGGACTAGCCCGGGCTACGAGCAGTACTTC.

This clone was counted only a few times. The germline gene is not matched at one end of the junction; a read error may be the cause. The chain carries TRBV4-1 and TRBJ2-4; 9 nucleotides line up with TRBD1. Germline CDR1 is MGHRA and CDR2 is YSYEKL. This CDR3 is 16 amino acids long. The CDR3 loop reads CASSKESGTGLVIQYF. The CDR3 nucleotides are TGCGCCAGCAGCAAAGAATCCGGGACAGGGCTGGTCATTCAGTACTTC.

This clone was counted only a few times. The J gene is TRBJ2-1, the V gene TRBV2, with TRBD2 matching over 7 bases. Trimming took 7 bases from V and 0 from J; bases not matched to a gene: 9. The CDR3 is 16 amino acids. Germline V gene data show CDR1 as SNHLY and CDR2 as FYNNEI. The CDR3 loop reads CASKGLAVISYNEQFF. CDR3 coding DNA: TGTGCCAGCAAAGGGCTAGCGGTCATCTCCTACAATGAGCAGTTCTTC.

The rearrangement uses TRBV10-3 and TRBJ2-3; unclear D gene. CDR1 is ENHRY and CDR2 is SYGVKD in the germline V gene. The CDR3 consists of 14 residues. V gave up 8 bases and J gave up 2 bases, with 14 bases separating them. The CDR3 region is CAIAQGDLTDTQYF. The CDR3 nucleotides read TGTGCCATCGCCCAAGGAGATCTCACAGATACGCAGTATTTT.

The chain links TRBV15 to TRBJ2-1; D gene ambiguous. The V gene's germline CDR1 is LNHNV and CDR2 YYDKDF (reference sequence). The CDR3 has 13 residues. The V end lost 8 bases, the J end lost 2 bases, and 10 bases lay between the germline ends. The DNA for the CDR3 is TGTGCCACCTCCTCGGTCACCTACAATGAGCAGTTCTTC. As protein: CATSSVTYNEQFF.

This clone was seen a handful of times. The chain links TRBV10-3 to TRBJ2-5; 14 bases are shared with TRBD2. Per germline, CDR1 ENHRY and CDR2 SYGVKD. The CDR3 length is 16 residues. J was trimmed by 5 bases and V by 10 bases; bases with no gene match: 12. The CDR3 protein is CATLSTSGRARETQYF. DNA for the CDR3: TGTGCCACCCTCTCGACTAGCGGGAGGGCCCGCGAGACCCAGTACTTC.

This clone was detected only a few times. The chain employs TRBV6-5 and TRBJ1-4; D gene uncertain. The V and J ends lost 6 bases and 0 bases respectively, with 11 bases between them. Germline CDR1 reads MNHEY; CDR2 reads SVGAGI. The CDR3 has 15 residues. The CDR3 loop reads CASRGLFSTNEKLFF. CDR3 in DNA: TGTGCCAGCAGAGGACTATTTTCAACTAATGAAAAACTGTTTTTT.

Here the CDR3 reads CASTLTGGYSGYTF. CDR3 DNA: TGTGCCAGCACCCTGACAGGGGGGTACTCTGGCTACACCTTC. V gene TRBV2 combines with J gene TRBJ1-2, with 9 bases lining up with TRBD1. Looked up from germline, CDR1 is SNHLY and CDR2 is FYNNEI. Germline trimming cut 7 bases from V and 7 bases from J; bases unmatched to any gene: 10. This CDR3 is 14 amino acids long.

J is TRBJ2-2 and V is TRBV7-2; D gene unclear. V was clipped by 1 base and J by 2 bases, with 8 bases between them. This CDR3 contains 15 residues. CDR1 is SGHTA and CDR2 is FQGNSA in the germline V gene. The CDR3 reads CASSLEASNTGELFF. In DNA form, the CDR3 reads TGTGCCAGCAGCTTAGAGGCTAGTAACACCGGGGAGCTGTTTTTT.

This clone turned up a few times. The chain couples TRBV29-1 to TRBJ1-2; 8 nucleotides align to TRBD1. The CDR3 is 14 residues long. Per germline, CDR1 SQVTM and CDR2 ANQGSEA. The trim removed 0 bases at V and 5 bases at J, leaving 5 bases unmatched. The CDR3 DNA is TGCAGCGTTGAAGACAGGGGGCAAGGATATGGCTACACCTTC. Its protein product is CSVEDRGQGYGYTF.

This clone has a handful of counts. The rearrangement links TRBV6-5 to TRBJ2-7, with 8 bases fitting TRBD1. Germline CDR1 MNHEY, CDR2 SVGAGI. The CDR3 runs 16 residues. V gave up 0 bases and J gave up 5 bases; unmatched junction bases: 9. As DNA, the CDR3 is TGTGCCAGCAGTTACTCCAACCCCAGGGGGCGGAACGAGCAGTACTTC. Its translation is CASSYSNPRGRNEQYF.

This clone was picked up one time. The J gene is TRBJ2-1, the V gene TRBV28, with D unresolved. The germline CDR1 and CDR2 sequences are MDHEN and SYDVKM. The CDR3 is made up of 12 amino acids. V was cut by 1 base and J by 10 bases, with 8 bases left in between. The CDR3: CASSLLGEEQFF. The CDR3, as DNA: TGTGCCAGCAGTTTATTGGGCGAAGAGCAGTTCTTC.

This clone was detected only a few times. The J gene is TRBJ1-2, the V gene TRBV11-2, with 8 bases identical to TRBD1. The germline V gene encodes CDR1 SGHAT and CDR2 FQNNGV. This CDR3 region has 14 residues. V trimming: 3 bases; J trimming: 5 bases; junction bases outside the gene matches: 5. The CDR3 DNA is TGTGCCAGCAGCTTGGCAGGGGGCGGTTATGGCTACACCTTC. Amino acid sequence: CASSLAGGGYGYTF.

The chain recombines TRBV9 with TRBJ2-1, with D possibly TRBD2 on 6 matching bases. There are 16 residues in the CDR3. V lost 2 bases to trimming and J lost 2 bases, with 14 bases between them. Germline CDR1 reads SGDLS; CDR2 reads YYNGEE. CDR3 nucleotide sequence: TGTGCCAGCAGCGTCCGGGGGACGGGAACCTACAATGAGCAGTTCTTC. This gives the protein CASSVRGTGTYNEQFF.

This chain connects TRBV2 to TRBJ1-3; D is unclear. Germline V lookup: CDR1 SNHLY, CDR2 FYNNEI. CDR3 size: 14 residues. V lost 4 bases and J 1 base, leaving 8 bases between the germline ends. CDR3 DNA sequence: TGTGCCAGCAGTGCGTTCAGATCTGGAAACACCATATATTTT. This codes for CASSAFRSGNTIYF. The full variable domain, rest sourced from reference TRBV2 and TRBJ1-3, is EPEVTQTPSHQVTQMGQEVILRCVPISNHLYFYWYRQILGQKVEFLVSFYNNEISEKSEIFDDQFSVERPDGSNFTLKIRSTKLEDSAMYFCASSAFRSGNTIYFGEGSWLTVV.